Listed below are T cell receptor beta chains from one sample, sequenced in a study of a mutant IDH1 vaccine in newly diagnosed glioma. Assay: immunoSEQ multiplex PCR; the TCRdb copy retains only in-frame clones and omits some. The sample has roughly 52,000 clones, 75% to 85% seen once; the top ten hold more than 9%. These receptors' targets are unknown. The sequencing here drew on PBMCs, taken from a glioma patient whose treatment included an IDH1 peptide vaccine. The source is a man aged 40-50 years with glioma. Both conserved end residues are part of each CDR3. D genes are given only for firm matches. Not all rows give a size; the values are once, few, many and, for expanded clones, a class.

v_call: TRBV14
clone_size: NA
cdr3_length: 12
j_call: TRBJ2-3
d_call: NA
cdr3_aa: CASSLNRDTQYF
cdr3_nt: TGTGCCAGCAGCCTTAACAGAGATACGCAGTATTTT

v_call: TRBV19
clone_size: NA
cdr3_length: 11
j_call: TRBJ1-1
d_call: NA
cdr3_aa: CASMFGTEAFF
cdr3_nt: TGTGCCAGTATGTTTGGGACTGAAGCTTTCTTT

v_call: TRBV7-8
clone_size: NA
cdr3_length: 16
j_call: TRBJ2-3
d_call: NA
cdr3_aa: CASSNSGVAFSDTQYF
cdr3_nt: TGTGCCAGCAGCAACTCGGGAGTGGCGTTTTCAGATACGCAGTATTTT

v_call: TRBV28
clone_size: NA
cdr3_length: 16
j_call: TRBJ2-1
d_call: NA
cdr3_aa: CASSLRTGSSYNEQFF
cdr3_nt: TGTGCCAGCAGTTTAAGGACGGGCAGCTCCTACAATGAGCAGTTCTTC

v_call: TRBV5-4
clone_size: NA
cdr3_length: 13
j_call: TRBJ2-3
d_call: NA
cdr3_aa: CASSLRIADTQYF
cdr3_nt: TGTGCCAGCAGCCTTCGTATTGCAGATACGCAGTATTTT

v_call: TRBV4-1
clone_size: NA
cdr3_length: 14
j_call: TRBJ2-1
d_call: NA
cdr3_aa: CASSQVGYSTEQFF
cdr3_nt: TGCGCCAGCAGCCAAGTCGGCTACTCCACTGAGCAGTTCTTC

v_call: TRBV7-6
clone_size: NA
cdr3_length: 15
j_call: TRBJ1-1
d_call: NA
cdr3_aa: CASSLVDGSVPEAFF
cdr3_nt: TGTGCCAGCAGCTTAGTGGATGGGTCGGTTCCTGAAGCTTTCTTT

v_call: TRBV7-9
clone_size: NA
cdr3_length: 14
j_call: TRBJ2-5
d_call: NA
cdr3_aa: CASFRSSPQETQYF
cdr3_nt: TGTGCCAGCTTTCGGTCGAGCCCTCAAGAGACCCAGTACTTC

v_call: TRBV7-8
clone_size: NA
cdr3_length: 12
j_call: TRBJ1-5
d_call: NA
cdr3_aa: CASSRGGQPQHF
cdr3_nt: TGTGCCAGCAGCCGGGGGGGCCAGCCCCAGCATTTT

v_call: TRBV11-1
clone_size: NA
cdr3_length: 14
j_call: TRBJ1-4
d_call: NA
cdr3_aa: CASSRGLEREKLFF
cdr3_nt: TGTGCCAGCAGCCGAGGTCTCGAGAGGGAAAAACTGTTTTTT

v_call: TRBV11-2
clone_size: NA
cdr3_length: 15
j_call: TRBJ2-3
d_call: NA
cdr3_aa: CASSSRTSGTYTQYF
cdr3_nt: TGTGCCAGCAGCTCTCGGACATCGGGCACGTATACGCAGTATTTT

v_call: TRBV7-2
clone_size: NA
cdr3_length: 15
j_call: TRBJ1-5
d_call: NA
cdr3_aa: CASSLTPGGNQPQHF
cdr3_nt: TGTGCCAGCAGCTTAACCCCAGGAGGCAATCAGCCCCAGCATTTT

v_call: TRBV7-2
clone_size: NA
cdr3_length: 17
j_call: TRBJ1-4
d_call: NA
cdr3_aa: CASSSQRTARTNEKLFF
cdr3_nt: TGTGCCAGCAGCTCGCAACGGACCGCTCGAACTAATGAAAAACTGTTTTTT

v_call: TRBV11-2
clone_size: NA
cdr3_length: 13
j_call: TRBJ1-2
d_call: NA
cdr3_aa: CASSLALNYGYTF
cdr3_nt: TGTGCCAGTAGCCTGGCCCTTAACTATGGCTACACCTTC

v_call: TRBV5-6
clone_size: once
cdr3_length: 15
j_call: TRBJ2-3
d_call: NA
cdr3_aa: CASSFVLRGRDTQYF
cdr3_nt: TGTGCCAGCAGCTTTGTCCTAAGGGGCCGAGATACGCAGTATTTT

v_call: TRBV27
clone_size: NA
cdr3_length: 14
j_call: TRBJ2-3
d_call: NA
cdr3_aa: CASSLGRVRGTQYF
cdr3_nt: TGTGCCAGCAGTTTGGGGCGGGTAAGAGGCACGCAGTATTTT

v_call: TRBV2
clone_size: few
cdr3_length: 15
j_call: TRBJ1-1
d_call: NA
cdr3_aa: CASSEGMTLNTEAFF
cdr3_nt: TGTGCCAGCAGTGAAGGAATGACCCTGAACACTGAAGCTTTCTTT

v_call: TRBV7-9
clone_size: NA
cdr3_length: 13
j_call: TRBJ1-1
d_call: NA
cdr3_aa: CASSFPGNIVAFF
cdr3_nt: TGTGCCAGCAGCTTCCCCGGCAACATTGTAGCTTTCTTT

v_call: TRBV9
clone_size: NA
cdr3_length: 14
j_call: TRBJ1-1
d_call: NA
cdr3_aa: CASSVGPSPTEAFF
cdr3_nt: TGTGCCAGCAGCGTAGGTCCTTCTCCAACTGAAGCTTTCTTT

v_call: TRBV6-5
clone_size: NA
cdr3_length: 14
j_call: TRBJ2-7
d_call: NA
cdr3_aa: CASSRSGYSYEQYF
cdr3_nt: TGTGCCAGCAGCCGATCGGGGTATTCCTACGAGCAGTACTTC

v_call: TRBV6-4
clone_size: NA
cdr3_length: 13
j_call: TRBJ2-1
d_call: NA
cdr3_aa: CASSTRANNEQFF
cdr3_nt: TGTGCCAGCAGTACCCGGGCCAACAATGAGCAGTTCTTC

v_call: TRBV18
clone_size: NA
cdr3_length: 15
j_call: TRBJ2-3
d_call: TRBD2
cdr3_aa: CASSRTSGYTDTQYF
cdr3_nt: TGTGCCAGCTCGCGGACTAGCGGTTACACAGATACGCAGTATTTT

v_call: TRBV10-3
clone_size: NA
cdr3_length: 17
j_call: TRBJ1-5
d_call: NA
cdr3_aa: CAISEMGPDYSNQPQHF
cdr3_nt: TGTGCCATCAGTGAGATGGGACCTGACTACAGCAATCAGCCCCAGCATTTT

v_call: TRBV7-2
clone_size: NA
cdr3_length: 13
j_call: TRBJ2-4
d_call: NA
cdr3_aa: CASGQAGKNIQYF
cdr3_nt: TGTGCCAGCGGTCAAGCGGGCAAAAACATTCAGTACTTC

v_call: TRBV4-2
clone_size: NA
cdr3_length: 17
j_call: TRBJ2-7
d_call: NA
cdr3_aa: CASSQDLGSQPSYEQYF
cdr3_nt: TGTGCCAGCAGCCAAGACTTGGGTAGCCAACCTTCCTACGAGCAGTACTTC

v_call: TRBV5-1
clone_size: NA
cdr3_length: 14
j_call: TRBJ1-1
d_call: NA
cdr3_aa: CASSHGNMNTEAFF
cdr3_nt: TGCGCCAGCAGTCACGGGAACATGAACACTGAAGCTTTCTTT

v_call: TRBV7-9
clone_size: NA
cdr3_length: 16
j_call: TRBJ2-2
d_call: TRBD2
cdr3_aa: CASSSLGLAGTGELFF
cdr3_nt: TGTGCCAGCAGCAGCCTGGGACTAGCGGGAACCGGGGAGCTGTTTTTT

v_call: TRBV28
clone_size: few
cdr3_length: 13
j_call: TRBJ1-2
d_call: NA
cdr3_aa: CASSGAVVYGYTF
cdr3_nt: TGTGCCAGCAGCGGGGCAGTGGTCTATGGCTACACCTTC

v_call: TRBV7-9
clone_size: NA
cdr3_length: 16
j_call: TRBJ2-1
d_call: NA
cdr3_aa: CASSATLARYYNEQFF
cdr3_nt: TGTGCCAGCAGCGCTACTCTAGCGAGATACTACAATGAGCAGTTCTTC

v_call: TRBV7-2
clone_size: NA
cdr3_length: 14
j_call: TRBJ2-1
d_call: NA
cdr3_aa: CASASYLTRNEQFF
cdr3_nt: TGTGCCAGTGCGTCTTACCTCACCCGCAATGAGCAGTTCTTC

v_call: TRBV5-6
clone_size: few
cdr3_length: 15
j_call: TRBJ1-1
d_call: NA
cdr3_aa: CASSPSEAENTEAFF
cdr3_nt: TGTGCCAGCAGCCCCTCAGAAGCAGAGAACACTGAAGCTTTCTTT

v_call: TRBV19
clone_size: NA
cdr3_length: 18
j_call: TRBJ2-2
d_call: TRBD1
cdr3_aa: CASSIDPTTGTYTGELFF
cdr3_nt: TGTGCCAGTAGTATAGACCCCACGACAGGGACGTACACCGGGGAGCTGTTTTTT

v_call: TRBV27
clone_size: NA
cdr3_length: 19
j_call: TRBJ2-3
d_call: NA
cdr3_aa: CASKQTFISSGPLTDTQYF
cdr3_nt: TGTGCCAGCAAGCAAACGTTTATATCTTCGGGACCACTCACAGATACGCAGTATTTT